A single sample is the source of the 18 T cell receptor beta chains below, sequenced in a study of blood T cell repertoires in COVID-19. Here immunoSEQ multiplex PCR was the method, and the copy in TCRdb shows in-frame clones only, minus some. The repertoire holds hundreds of thousands of clones, with almost 90% as singletons. Sequenced: PBMCs or T cells enriched from blood (not recorded which). All receptors derive from a woman aged 18-30 years with acute COVID-19.

The chain is built from TRBV15 and TRBJ2-7; 7 bases agree with TRBD2. CDR1 is LNHNV and CDR2 is YYDKDF in the germline V gene (reference sequence). This CDR3 has 14 amino acids. The trim removed 3 bases at V and 3 bases at J, leaving 5 bases unmatched. This CDR3 is CATSRGGSRYEQYF. Written as DNA, the CDR3 is TGTGCCACCAGCAGGGGCGGGAGCCGCTACGAGCAGTACTTC.

The chain joins TRBV19 to TRBJ2-7, with 7 bases fitting TRBD1. CDR3 length equals 13 residues. The trim removed 9 bases at V and 2 bases at J, leaving 7 bases unmatched. CDR1 and CDR2 (germline): LNHDA, SQIVND (reference sequence). In DNA, the CDR3 is TGTGCCAGCTCACCGGGACAGACCTACGAGCAGTACTTC. Translating it yields CASSPGQTYEQYF.

V gene TRBV4-1 combines with J gene TRBJ2-1; 8 bases are a match to TRBD2. Germline CDR1 is MGHRA and CDR2 is YSYEKL. This CDR3 spans 17 amino acids. V lost 1 base to trimming and J lost 0 bases; unmatched junction nucleotides: 5. Written as DNA, the CDR3 is TGCGCCAGCAGCCAAGGCGGGGGGCGAAGCTCCTACAATGAGCAGTTCTTC. It encodes CASSQGGGRSSYNEQFF.

This chain joins TRBV27 and TRBJ2-7, with a tentative D call TRBD1 (5 bases). Trimming took 5 bases from V and 3 from J, leaving 11 bases between them. The CDR3 totals 13 residues. The germline V gene encodes CDR1 MNHEY and CDR2 SMNVEV (reference sequence). Here the CDR3 reads CASSGAPGYEQYF. The CDR3 bases are TGTGCCAGCAGTGGGGCGCCCGGCTACGAGCAGTACTTC.

V gene TRBV30 combines with J gene TRBJ2-2, with D perhaps TRBD2 (6 bases). Looked up from germline, CDR1 is GTSNPN and CDR2 is SVGIG (reference sequence). This CDR3 contains 16 residues. Trimming removed 0 bases at V and 8 bases at J, with 19 bases between. CDR3: CAWSVLGGELGGELFF. Here the CDR3 DNA reads TGTGCCTGGAGTGTCCTCGGCGGGGAACTGGGGGGGGAGCTGTTTTTT.

The chain combines TRBV30 with TRBJ2-1; 8 nucleotides line up with TRBD2. The CDR3 is made up of 17 amino acids. J was trimmed by 4 bases and V by 2 bases; bases with no gene match: 13. Per the germline V gene, CDR1 is GTSNPN and CDR2 is SVGIG (reference sequence). CDR3 nucleotides: TGTGCCTGGAGTCGAAGAGCGGGAGAAACGGGATACAATGAGCAGTTCTTC. Amino acid sequence: CAWSRRAGETGYNEQFF.

The J gene is TRBJ1-5, the V gene TRBV30, with unresolved D. This CDR3 has 12 residues. The V and J ends lost 1 base and 4 bases respectively, with 5 bases between them. Germline V gene data show CDR1 as GTSNPN and CDR2 as SVGIG (reference sequence). The DNA of the CDR3 is TGTGCCTGGAGTGCTTTGAATCAGCCCCAGCATTTT. It specifies CAWSALNQPQHF. The complete variable domain, with remaining parts taken from reference TRBV30 and TRBJ1-5, reads SQTIHQWPATLVQPVGSPLSLECTVEGTSNPNLYWYRQAAGRGLQLLFYSVGIGQISSEVPQNLSASRPQDRQFILSSKKLLLSDSGFYLCAWSALNQPQHFGDGTRLSIL.

This chain joins TRBV28 and TRBJ1-2; 10 bases line up with TRBD1. Germline CDR1 is MDHEN and CDR2 is SYDVKM. The V gene end was trimmed by 9 bases and the J gene end by 5 bases; junction bases not matched to a gene: 6. The CDR3 consists of 13 residues. CDR3 bases: TGTGCCAGTAGGGGACAGGGGATATATGGCTACACCTTC. It encodes CASRGQGIYGYTF.

J is TRBJ2-7 and V is TRBV28; a possible D gene is TRBD1 (7 bases). CDR1 and CDR2 (germline): MDHEN, SYDVKM. This CDR3 is 15 amino acids long. Trimming removed 6 bases from V and 2 bases from J, with 17 bases in between. CDR3 amino acids: CASRTSRGVTYEQYF. The CDR3 region has the DNA TGTGCCAGCAGGACCTCCAGGGGGGTAACCTACGAGCAGTACTTC.

In its sample, this clone was seen a few times. V and J are TRBV29-1 and TRBJ2-7, with TRBD2 matching over 10 bases. CDR3 length equals 16 residues. Germline V gene lookup returns CDR1 SQVTM and CDR2 ANQGSEA. Trimming at V came to 0 bases and at J to 4 bases, leaving 9 bases not matched to a gene. In DNA form, the CDR3 reads TGCAGCGTTGAAGACGCAGTCAGCGGGAGGGAATACGAGCAGTACTTC. This translates into CSVEDAVSGREYEQYF.

The V and J genes are TRBV28 and TRBJ1-1; unclear D gene. The CDR3 loop spans 15 amino acids. Germline V gives CDR1 MDHEN, CDR2 SYDVKM. V lost 2 bases, J lost 0 bases, and 10 bases lay in between. CDR3 region: CASSLRRIMNTEAFF. CDR3 coding DNA: TGTGCCAGCAGTTTAAGGAGAATAATGAACACTGAAGCTTTCTTT.

This chain connects TRBV30 to TRBJ1-5; no clear D. The CDR3 covers 13 residues. The germline V gene has CDR1 GTSNPN and CDR2 SVGIG (reference sequence). V lost 2 bases, J lost 3 bases, and 8 bases lay in between. The CDR3 sequence: CAWSRGNNQPQHF. CDR3 DNA sequence: TGTGCCTGGAGTAGAGGGAACAATCAGCCCCAGCATTTT.

The chain is built from TRBV2 and TRBJ1-1; D possibly corresponds to TRBD1 (6 bases). Trimming removed 5 bases from V and 4 bases from J, with 11 bases in between. CDR1 and CDR2 (germline): SNHLY, FYNNEI. This CDR3 spans 13 amino acids. CDR3 sequence (DNA): TGTGCCAGCAGTTCAGGACAGTTCACTGAAGCTTTCTTT. Translated: CASSSGQFTEAFF.

This chain uses TRBV5-4 with TRBJ2-7; TRBD2 might be the D (6 bases). CDR1 is SGHNT, CDR2 YYREEE, per germline (reference sequence). The CDR3 length is 15 residues. V dropped 4 bases and J dropped 4 bases, with 18 bases sitting between them. Written as DNA, the CDR3 is TGTGCCAGCAGCACCGGGACTGACCGCGGGTACGAGCAGTACTTC. Its translation: CASSTGTDRGYEQYF.

The chain couples TRBV7-3 to TRBJ1-1, with D possibly matching TRBD1 (5 bases). Trimming removed 0 bases at V and 4 bases at J, with 9 bases between. The CDR3 spans 14 residues. Per the germline V gene, CDR1 is SGHTA and CDR2 is FQGTGA. The CDR3 sequence is CASSLTGRGTEAFF. The CDR3, as DNA: TGTGCCAGCAGCTTAACGGGGAGGGGCACTGAAGCTTTCTTT.

This clone was observed a single time. The V and J genes are TRBV2 and TRBJ2-7, with TRBD2 matching over 7 bases. This CDR3 is built from 15 residues. Germline lookup yields CDR1 SNHLY and CDR2 FYNNEI. V trimming: 2 bases; J trimming: 4 bases; junction bases outside the gene matches: 8. The CDR3 DNA is TGTGCCAGCAGTGAATTGGGGCGGGAGTTGTACGAGCAGTACTTC. This codes for CASSELGRELYEQYF.

This chain connects TRBV29-1 to TRBJ1-1; TRBD1 is a possible D gene (5 bases). The CDR3 has 14 amino acids. Trimming stripped 1 base from V and 3 bases from J, with 12 bases between. The V gene's germline CDR1 is SQVTM and CDR2 ANQGSEA. CDR3 protein: CSVEVQGGHTEAFF. Here the CDR3 DNA reads TGCAGCGTTGAAGTTCAGGGTGGGCACACTGAAGCTTTCTTT.

This chain uses TRBV4-1 with TRBJ1-3, with no clear D. V was trimmed by 2 bases and J by 0 bases, leaving 8 bases between them. CDR1 and CDR2 from the germline V gene are MGHRA and YSYEKL. This CDR3 contains 15 residues. The CDR3 here is CASSQRLLSGNTIYF. For the CDR3, the DNA is TGCGCCAGCAGCCAACGACTGCTCTCTGGAAACACCATATATTTT.